This TCR beta chain appears in the sequencing data of a study of T cell repertoires in cytomegalovirus infection (dated by TCRdb to between 2018 and 2021). Study-level background: Because public TCR beta signatures pointed to carriage of CMV infection together with the matching HLA type, the HLA type of each donor mattered for the analysis. On the study overall, not on this receptor specifically: The ex vivo response was dominated by HLA-C-restricted CMV-specific TCR beta clonotypes, which also provided the single most frequent clonotype in two of eight donors. Cumulative frequency of public TCR beta family members discriminated carriers of CMV infection plus the relevant HLA type in this cohort and an independent 352-donor cohort.

The CDR3, from cysteine to phenylalanine, totals 14 residues. Only the CDR3 part of the read is kept: 42 bases, read in frame from the first base. Between the V and J ends, shortened by 5 bases and 5 bases respectively, the junction contains 16 bases. The germline V gene yields SGHTA for CDR1 and FQGTGA for CDR2. Sequencer: Illumina HiSeq 1500. Using fastp trimming at Q25 and MiXCR clonotype assembly, TCRdb reanalyzed the public sequencing data and kept in-frame beta chains. When rows share a CDR3 protein, they turn into one entry using the most common DNA and genes. The table for this sample lists about 100,000 distinct CDR3 sequences; 23% of them were counted only once. The ten largest account for about two fifths of the sample. Points on this clonotype: Its antigen is currently not known. Base qualities are not provided; no much larger clone lies one nucleotide away.

The sequence derives from a human donor in good health (CMV status not recorded). Some clones in this sample may be carry-over from other donors' samples. The specimen sequenced was CD8+ T cells from PBMCs. The rearranged chain carries TRBV7-3 and TRBJ2-7; perhaps TRBD2 is the D gene, with 6 bases matching. The nucleotide sequence is TGTGCCAGCAGCCCCGACGGGGGTTTCGACGAGCAGTACTTC. It translates to CASSPDGGFDEQYF. Here the CDR3 is joined to the reference TRBV7-3 and TRBJ2-7 genes, and the full variable domain is: GAGVSQTPSNKVTEKGKYVELRCDPISGHTALYWYRQSLGQGPEFLIYFQGTGAADDSGLPNDRFFAVRPEGSVSTLKIQRTERGDSAVYLCASSPDGGFDEQYFGPGTRLTVT.